A selection of T cell receptor beta chains follows, all from one sample in a study of cytomegalovirus exposure and HLA in healthy donors. Data came from immunoSEQ multiplex PCR; TCRdb stores just in-frame clones and leaves some out. The repertoire holds 150,000 to 200,000 clones, around four fifths seen once, with roughly 1.5% in the top ten. The sequencing input was PBMCs. The receptors stem from a woman aged 25 to 39 in good health and CMV-seronegative. The CDR3 runs from the conserved cysteine through the conserved F or W. Fields, in order: D gene, J gene, clone size, V gene, CDR3 DNA, CDR3 protein. The D gene is left open where the match is weak. The listing skips clone size in some rows; elsewhere it reads once, few, many or a size class.

. | TRBJ2-7 | . | TRBV11-2 | TGTGCCAGCAGCCCAAGACTAGTGTTACCCTACGAGCAGTACTTC | CASSPRLVLPYEQYF
. | TRBJ1-1 | . | TRBV29-1 | TGCAGCGGATTCGGGGGGTCCACTGAAGCTTTCTTT | CSGFGGSTEAFF
. | TRBJ2-7 | . | TRBV21-1 | TGTGCCAGCAGCAATAGCGGGACTAGCGGGGGGGCTGCCTACGAGCAGTACTTC | CASSNSGTSGGAAYEQYF
. | TRBJ2-1 | . | TRBV7-6 | TGTGCCAGCAGCCCCAAGGCAGGCTCCTACAATGAGCAGTTCTTC | CASSPKAGSYNEQFF
TRBD1 | TRBJ1-4 | . | TRBV7-2 | TGTGCCAGCAGCTCGGACAGGGGGCGCATAGGTGAAAAACTGTTTTTT | CASSSDRGRIGEKLFF
. | TRBJ1-4 | . | TRBV5-1 | TGCGCCAGCAGCTTGGGGGATATAGCGGAAAAACTGTTTTTT | CASSLGDIAEKLFF
TRBD1 | TRBJ1-4 | . | TRBV5-8 | TGTGCCAGCAGCCCGGGGACAGCAGGAAAACTGTTTTTT | CASSPGTAGKLFF
. | TRBJ1-1 | few | TRBV28 | TGTGCCAGCACTATCAACGGACTTAACACTGAAGCTTTCTTT | CASTINGLNTEAFF
TRBD2 | TRBJ2-2 | . | TRBV11-2 | TGTGCCAGCGGAGCGGGGACGATCCTCACCGGGGAGCTGTTTTTT | CASGAGTILTGELFF
TRBD1 | TRBJ1-2 | once | TRBV28 | TGTGCCAGCACCCGAGACAGGGGTAATGGCTACACCTTC | CASTRDRGNGYTF
. | TRBJ2-1 | . | TRBV20-1 | TGCAGTGCTAGGCTAGGGGCTGAGCAGTTCTTC | CSARLGAEQFF
. | TRBJ1-2 | . | TRBV5-1 | TGCGCCAGCAGCCCGCCACAGGGAGCTGGCTACACCTTC | CASSPPQGAGYTF
TRBD1 | TRBJ2-1 | . | TRBV5-6 | TGTGCCAGCAGCTTGACGACGGCAGGGGGCGGGTTTGGTGAGCAGTTCTTC | CASSLTTAGGGFGEQFF
. | TRBJ1-5 | . | TRBV21-1 | TGTGCCAGCAGCCCGAAATTGGGACAGGGGATAAAGGGTAGCAATCAGCCCCAGCATTTT | CASSPKLGQGIKGSNQPQHF
. | TRBJ1-4 | . | TRBV29-1 | TGCAGCGCCCTCCTTTCTAGGGGAGGTAATGAAAAACTGTTTTTT | CSALLSRGGNEKLFF
. | TRBJ1-1 | . | TRBV10-3 | TGTGCCATCAGTGAGACAGGAGACCTTGAAGCTTTCTTT | CAISETGDLEAFF
TRBD1 | TRBJ2-1 | once | TRBV10-3 | TGTGCCATCAGTAAACAGGGGCTGAGCTCCTACAATGAGCAGTTCTTC | CAISKQGLSSYNEQFF
TRBD2 | TRBJ2-1 | once | TRBV13 | TGTGCCAGCAGCCGAGAGGGGCGGGGGGGCCTTAACAATGAGCAGTTCTTC | CASSREGRGGLNNEQFF
TRBD1 | TRBJ1-4 | . | TRBV18 | TGTGCCAGCTCACCTCGGACAGGGGCCTTGGAAAAACTGTTTTTT | CASSPRTGALEKLFF
. | TRBJ1-2 | . | TRBV5-6 | TGTGCCAGCAGCTTGGGGGCGGGGAACACCTTC | CASSLGAGNTF
. | TRBJ1-5 | few | TRBV5-5 | TGTGCCAGCAGCCCGTCAGGGGACAATCAGCCCCAGCATTTT | CASSPSGDNQPQHF
TRBD2 | TRBJ2-2 | . | TRBV5-6 | TGTGCCAGCTCACTCTGGGGGGGAAACACCGGGGAGCTGTTTTTT | CASSLWGGNTGELFF
. | TRBJ2-4 | . | TRBV6-1 | TGTGCCAGCAGTGAGCAGGGCGTAACAGATCAGTACTTC | CASSEQGVTDQYF
TRBD1 | TRBJ2-7 | . | TRBV18 | TGTGCCAGCTCCAGGGACAGGGGGGGCGAGCAGTACTTC | CASSRDRGGEQYF
. | TRBJ1-1 | . | TRBV13 | TGTGCCAGCAGCATTCCCCTAAAGAACACTGAAGCTTTCTTT | CASSIPLKNTEAFF
. | TRBJ2-3 | . | TRBV5-1 | TGCGCCAGCAGTTTAGTCCTCGCTAGCACAGATACGCAGTATTTT | CASSLVLASTDTQYF
TRBD1 | TRBJ2-7 | . | TRBV10-3 | TGTGCCATCAGCGGACAGGGGAGCCACGAGCAGTACTTC | CAISGQGSHEQYF
TRBD1 | TRBJ1-1 | . | TRBV2 | TGTGCCAGTGGTACAGGGGGCGAAGCTTTCTTT | CASGTGGEAFF
TRBD1 | TRBJ2-5 | . | TRBV2 | TGTGCCAGCAGTTGGGACAGTGAGACCCAGTACTTC | CASSWDSETQYF
TRBD1 | TRBJ2-1 | . | TRBV5-1 | TGCGCCAGCAGCTTACAACCCGGGACAGGGGCCTTCAATGAGCAGTTCTTC | CASSLQPGTGAFNEQFF
TRBD2 | TRBJ2-2 | few | TRBV7-9 | TGTGCCAGCAGCTCCCTAGCGGGGGCCGGGGAGCTGTTTTTT | CASSSLAGAGELFF
TRBD1 | TRBJ1-1 | . | TRBV19 | TGTGCCAGTAGTGTCGGACAGGACTACACTGAAGCTTTCTTT | CASSVGQDYTEAFF
TRBD1 | TRBJ2-1 | . | TRBV7-9 | TGTGCCAGCAGCTTATATATTTGGCGGACAGGGAAGTACAATGAGCAGTTCTTC | CASSLYIWRTGKYNEQFF
. | TRBJ1-2 | few | TRBV5-1 | TGCGCCAGCAGCTTGTATAGTCAGGCCTCCTATGGCTACACCTTC | CASSLYSQASYGYTF
. | TRBJ2-5 | . | TRBV7-9 | TGTGCCGGCACCCCCGGGGGGACCCAGTACTTC | CAGTPGGTQYF
. | TRBJ1-1 | . | TRBV30 | TGTGCCTGGGGCAGGCGATGGGACACTGAAGCTTTCTTT | CAWGRRWDTEAFF
. | TRBJ2-2 | few | TRBV6-6 | TGTGCCAGCAGTCCCCGGGCGGGGAACACCGGGGAGCTGTTTTTT | CASSPRAGNTGELFF
. | TRBJ1-1 | . | TRBV10-3 | TGTGCCATCAGTGAGGACGGGGAGACTGAAGCTTTCTTT | CAISEDGETEAFF